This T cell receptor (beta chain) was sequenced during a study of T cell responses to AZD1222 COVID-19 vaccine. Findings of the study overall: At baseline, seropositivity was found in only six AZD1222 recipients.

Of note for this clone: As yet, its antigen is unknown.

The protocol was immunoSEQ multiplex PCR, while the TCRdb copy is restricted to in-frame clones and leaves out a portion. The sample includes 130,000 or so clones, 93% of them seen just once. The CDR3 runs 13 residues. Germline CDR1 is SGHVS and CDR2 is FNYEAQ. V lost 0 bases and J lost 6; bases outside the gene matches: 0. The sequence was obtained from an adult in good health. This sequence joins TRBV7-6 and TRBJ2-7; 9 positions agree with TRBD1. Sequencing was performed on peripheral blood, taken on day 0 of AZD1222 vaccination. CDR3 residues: CASSLAQGAEQYF. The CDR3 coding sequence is TGTGCCAGCAGCTTAGCACAGGGGGCCGAGCAGTACTTC.